A selection of T cell receptor beta chains follows, all from one sample in a study of Graves' ophthalmopathy and Graves' hyperthyroidism. TCRdb ran MiXCR on the multiplex PCR reads and lists one entry per CDR3 protein. The repertoire consists of about 620,000 distinct CDR3 sequences, with 22% occurring once and the leading ten covering approximately 7.7%. Input material: peripheral blood. Every receptor here comes from a woman between 18 and 30 years old with stable Graves' hyperthyroidism. Some clones in this sample may be carry-over from other donors' samples. Each CDR3 is given without its conserved first and last residue. D genes are given only for firm matches.

>TRBJ2-5|TRBD1|TRBV20-1
SASPGQGGRETQY
>TRBJ2-7|.|TRBV20-1
SATDRNYEQY
>TRBJ2-2|TRBD1|TRBV5-5
ASSRRDRDTGELF
>TRBJ1-2|.|TRBV6-2/TRBV6-3
ASSKTGVYGYT
>TRBJ2-5|.|TRBV28
ASSLYSLIETQY
>TRBJ1-2|.|TRBV6-5
ASSYGGGYTYGYT
>TRBJ2-7|.|TRBV6-2/TRBV6-3
ASSFSVGYEQY
>TRBJ2-2|TRBD2|TRBV28
ASSLTSGSPGELF
>TRBJ1-6|.|TRBV7-9
ASSSGGRRNSPLH
>TRBJ1-2|.|TRBV2
ASRPGHNYGYT
>TRBJ2-7|.|TRBV20-1
SARDQGTSYEQY
>TRBJ2-7|TRBD2|TRBV19
ASRIAGAYEQY
>TRBJ1-2|.|TRBV3-1
ASSQSTRRLVDGYT
>TRBJ2-4|TRBD2|TRBV28
ASSSPGLAAKNIQY
>TRBJ1-2|TRBD1|TRBV12-3/TRBV12-4
ASSLGGYGQGTYGYT
>TRBJ2-5|TRBD1|TRBV20-1
SARTGGWKTQY
>TRBJ2-7|TRBD1|TRBV6-1
ASSKDRGTYEQY
>TRBJ2-7|TRBD1|TRBV19
ASSETGSVANYEQY
>TRBJ2-7|TRBD1|TRBV15
ATSGGAGGLYEQY
>TRBJ1-5|.|TRBV12-3/TRBV12-4
ASSLQFQPQH
>TRBJ2-5|TRBD1|TRBV28
ASSSVWDRQETQY
>TRBJ1-5|.|TRBV28
ATRDIRTEANQPQH
>TRBJ2-5|TRBD2|TRBV19
ASSRPRRGGEETQY
>TRBJ2-7|TRBD2|TRBV7-9
ASRPSSGGGEQY
>TRBJ2-5|.|TRBV10-3
AIRAFEGIQETQY
>TRBJ1-2|.|TRBV29-1
SVPRGSLLTKDGYT
>TRBJ2-5|TRBD1|TRBV15
ATSIWDRGQETQY
>TRBJ2-2|.|TRBV27
ASSSLGARTGELF
>TRBJ2-7|TRBD2|TRBV3-1
ASSHGSGGFYEQY
>TRBJ2-7|TRBD1|TRBV20-1
SARGRTGISYEQY
>TRBJ2-7|TRBD1|TRBV5-6
ASSELAGTGRRYEQY
>TRBJ1-3|.|TRBV12-3/TRBV12-4
ASSPPRATGTIY
>TRBJ2-7|.|TRBV4-3
ASSQVQGTYEQY
>TRBJ2-7|.|TRBV30
AWSVLREHEQY
>TRBJ2-7|.|TRBV9
ASSVGGNEQY
>TRBJ1-2|.|TRBV7-9
ASSLQGSGYT
>TRBJ1-6|TRBD1|TRBV2
ASNTGQGVNSPLH
>TRBJ1-2|TRBD1|TRBV3-1
ASTSTGGGYGYT
>TRBJ2-2|TRBD1|TRBV11-2
ASSLVGTGWNTGELF
>TRBJ1-1|TRBD1|TRBV5-1
ASSPVRPGTGEAF
>TRBJ1-2|.|TRBV6-2/TRBV6-3
ASRAQGTDGYT
>TRBJ1-6|TRBD1|TRBV28
ASSPQGGRSPLH